Listed below are T cell receptor beta chains from one sample, sequenced in a study of human T cells and chemical hapten exposure. TCRdb reprocessed the RACE reads with MiXCR, giving one entry per CDR3 protein. The sample lists about 69,000 distinct CDR3 sequences; around a tenth were seen once. This material consisted of whole blood, taken in connection with sensitization to the hapten diphenylcyclopropenone (DPC). All receptors derive from a woman between 50 and 59 years old with alopecia areata. Some clones in this sample may be carry-over from other donors' samples. Each CDR3 is given with its conserved first and last residue. The D gene is left open where the match is weak. Clone size is shown for a subset of rows, as once, few, many or a class of expanded clone.

CDR3 | DNA | D | size | J | V
CASSPNGQGMGTNEKLFF | TGTGCCAGCAGTCCGAATGGACAGGGGATGGGGACTAATGAAAAACTGTTTTTT | TRBD1 | few | TRBJ1-4 | TRBV11-2
CASSFDSKTEAFF | TGTGCCAGCAGCTTCGACAGTAAGACTGAAGCTTTCTTT | . | . | TRBJ1-1 | TRBV7-9
CASSIGGRPSNYGYTF | TGTGCCAGTAGTATAGGAGGGCGGCCCTCTAACTATGGCTACACCTTC | . | . | TRBJ1-2 | TRBV19
CAISEGNYGYTF | TGTGCCATCAGTGAAGGGAACTATGGCTACACCTTC | . | few | TRBJ1-2 | TRBV10-3
CASRARQYQETQYF | TGTGCCAGCAGGGCTAGACAGTACCAAGAGACCCAGTACTTC | . | few | TRBJ2-5 | TRBV6-1
CASSHSSSSPPDTQYF | TGTGCCAGCAGCCATTCGAGTAGTTCTCCCCCGGATACGCAGTATTTT | . | . | TRBJ2-3 | TRBV3-1
CATGLAGDAGELFF | TGTGCCACAGGACTAGCGGGAGACGCCGGGGAGCTGTTTTTT | TRBD2 | many | TRBJ2-2 | TRBV24-1
CASSIYGQRQYNEQFF | TGTGCCAGTAGTATATACGGCCAACGCCAATACAATGAGCAGTTCTTC | . | . | TRBJ2-1 | TRBV19
CASSQAGTPLQYF | TGTGCCAGCAGCCAAGCCGGGACTCCGCTCCAGTATTTT | . | many | TRBJ2-3 | TRBV14
CATSRGRDRGRGYIQYF | TGTGCCACCAGCAGAGGCCGGGACAGGGGGCGTGGGTACATTCAGTACTTC | TRBD1 | few | TRBJ2-4 | TRBV15
CASRETSGRGHQETQYF | TGCGCCAGCAGGGAGACTAGCGGGAGGGGTCACCAAGAGACCCAGTACTTC | TRBD2 | many | TRBJ2-5 | TRBV5-1
CASRRQGAAETQYF | TGTGCCAGCAGAAGACAGGGGGCGGCAGAGACCCAGTACTTC | TRBD1 | many | TRBJ2-5 | TRBV11-2
CASSPGAANQPQHF | TGTGCCAGCTCACCAGGGGCTGCCAATCAGCCCCAGCATTTT | . | . | TRBJ1-5 | TRBV18